This T cell receptor beta chain came from a study of Graves' ophthalmopathy and Graves' hyperthyroidism. Amplified TCR beta CDR3 regions were obtained using RNA transcripts as template. Amplification began with first-round RT-PCR using HTBI primers, then second-round multiplex PCR was performed. TCRdb re-analysed the multiplex PCR reads in MiXCR, keeping a single row per CDR3 protein. The data contain 400,000 or so distinct CDR3 sequences, 17% of them singletons. This clonotype was observed many times. This CDR3 spans 13 amino acids. The V gene lost 3 bases and the J gene lost 8 bases, with 13 bases spanning the gap.

This sequence was found in an adult woman with stable Graves' hyperthyroidism. This sequence joins TRBV12-3 or TRBV12-4 and TRBJ1-1; no clear D gene. The sequenced sample was peripheral blood. The CDR3, as DNA: TGTGCCAGCAGTTTGGCGGGGAGCCCAGAAGCTTTCTTT. Translated: CASSLAGSPEAFF.